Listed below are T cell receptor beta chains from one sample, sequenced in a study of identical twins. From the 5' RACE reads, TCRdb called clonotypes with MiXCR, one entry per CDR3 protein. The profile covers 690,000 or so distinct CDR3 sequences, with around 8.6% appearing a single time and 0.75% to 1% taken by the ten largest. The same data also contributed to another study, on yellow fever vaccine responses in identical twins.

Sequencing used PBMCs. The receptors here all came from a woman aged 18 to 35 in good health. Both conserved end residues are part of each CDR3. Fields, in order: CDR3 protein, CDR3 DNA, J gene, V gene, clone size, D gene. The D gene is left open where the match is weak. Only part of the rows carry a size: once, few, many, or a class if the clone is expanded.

CDR3 protein: CASSLDLRHPLHNEQFF; CDR3 DNA: TGTGCCAGCAGCTTAGATTTGCGGCACCCCCTCCACAATGAGCAGTTCTTC; J gene: TRBJ2-1; V gene: TRBV11-2; clone size: .; D gene: .
CDR3 protein: CSASLRPGQGNTEAFF; CDR3 DNA: TGCAGTGCTAGTCTCCGCCCGGGACAGGGGAACACTGAAGCTTTCTTT; J gene: TRBJ1-1; V gene: TRBV20-1; clone size: .; D gene: TRBD1
CDR3 protein: CASSAMIGTDTQYF; CDR3 DNA: TGTGCCAGCAGCGCAATGATCGGGACAGATACGCAGTATTTT; J gene: TRBJ2-3; V gene: TRBV3-1; clone size: few; D gene: .
CDR3 protein: CASSQGASQYEQYF; CDR3 DNA: TGTGCCAGCAGCCAAGGTGCTAGTCAGTACGAGCAGTACTTC; J gene: TRBJ2-7; V gene: TRBV7-8; clone size: few; D gene: .
CDR3 protein: CASSQGSDSYEQYF; CDR3 DNA: TGCGCCAGCAGCCAAGGCAGTGATTCCTACGAGCAGTACTTC; J gene: TRBJ2-7; V gene: TRBV4-3; clone size: few; D gene: .
CDR3 protein: CASSTNQYEQYF; CDR3 DNA: TGTGCCAGCAGCACAAACCAGTACGAGCAGTACTTC; J gene: TRBJ2-7; V gene: TRBV27; clone size: many; D gene: .
CDR3 protein: CASKEAGIYEQYF; CDR3 DNA: TGTGCCAGCAAAGAGGCGGGGATCTACGAGCAGTACTTC; J gene: TRBJ2-7; V gene: TRBV12-3/TRBV12-4; clone size: .; D gene: .
CDR3 protein: CAIQGSGNTIYF; CDR3 DNA: TGTGCCATACAGGGCTCTGGAAACACCATATATTTT; J gene: TRBJ1-3; V gene: TRBV10-3; clone size: few; D gene: .
CDR3 protein: CASSQEGSNEKLFF; CDR3 DNA: TGCGCCAGCAGCCAGGAGGGGTCGAATGAAAAACTGTTTTTT; J gene: TRBJ1-4; V gene: TRBV5-1; clone size: many; D gene: .
CDR3 protein: CASSYPLAGGLQETQYF; CDR3 DNA: TGTGCCAGCAGTTACCCACTAGCGGGAGGCCTACAAGAGACCCAGTACTTC; J gene: TRBJ2-5; V gene: TRBV6-2/TRBV6-3; clone size: few; D gene: TRBD2
CDR3 protein: CSVEDRLRDRRYNEQFF; CDR3 DNA: TGCAGCGTTGAAGACCGCCTCCGGGACAGGCGTTACAATGAGCAGTTCTTC; J gene: TRBJ2-1; V gene: TRBV29-1; clone size: .; D gene: TRBD1
CDR3 protein: CASSLRTGIPTEAFF; CDR3 DNA: TGTGCCAGCAGCTTACGGACAGGGATTCCCACTGAAGCTTTCTTT; J gene: TRBJ1-1; V gene: TRBV7-6; clone size: many; D gene: TRBD1
CDR3 protein: CAISADRRVGREPSNEQFF; CDR3 DNA: TGTGCCATCAGTGCGGACAGACGGGTGGGTCGGGAGCCGAGCAATGAGCAGTTCTTC; J gene: TRBJ2-1; V gene: TRBV10-3; clone size: few; D gene: .
CDR3 protein: CSATPNGGTQYF; CDR3 DNA: TGCAGTGCTACCCCCAATGGGGGTACGCAGTATTTT; J gene: TRBJ2-3; V gene: TRBV20-1; clone size: few; D gene: .
CDR3 protein: CASSAPTSGGALDTQYF; CDR3 DNA: TGTGCCAGCAGTGCTCCGACTAGCGGGGGGGCCTTAGATACGCAGTATTTT; J gene: TRBJ2-3; V gene: TRBV25-1; clone size: .; D gene: TRBD2
CDR3 protein: CAWSVGTGTNEQFF; CDR3 DNA: TGTGCCTGGAGTGTTGGGACAGGGACCAATGAGCAGTTCTTC; J gene: TRBJ2-1; V gene: TRBV30; clone size: few; D gene: TRBD1
CDR3 protein: CASSGGDYIYNEQFF; CDR3 DNA: TGTGCCAGTAGTGGGGGGGACTACATCTACAATGAGCAGTTCTTC; J gene: TRBJ2-1; V gene: TRBV19; clone size: few; D gene: TRBD2
CDR3 protein: CASVKTGGEKTEAFF; CDR3 DNA: TGTGCCAGCGTTAAGACAGGGGGCGAAAAGACTGAAGCTTTCTTT; J gene: TRBJ1-1; V gene: TRBV27; clone size: few; D gene: TRBD1
CDR3 protein: CASSLDRTGANVLTF; CDR3 DNA: TGTGCCAGCAGCCTAGACAGGACTGGGGCCAACGTCCTGACTTTC; J gene: TRBJ2-6; V gene: TRBV27; clone size: few; D gene: .
CDR3 protein: CSARDGEGSPSGELFF; CDR3 DNA: TGCAGTGCTAGAGATGGGGAGGGCAGCCCATCCGGGGAGCTGTTTTTT; J gene: TRBJ2-2; V gene: TRBV20-1; clone size: .; D gene: TRBD2
CDR3 protein: CASSFSGGNEQFF; CDR3 DNA: TGTGCCAGTTCTTTTTCGGGGGGCAATGAGCAGTTCTTC; J gene: TRBJ2-1; V gene: TRBV6-6; clone size: many; D gene: TRBD2
CDR3 protein: CASSQSQREIIETQYF; CDR3 DNA: TGTGCCAGCAGCCAATCCCAGCGGGAGATCATAGAGACCCAGTACTTC; J gene: TRBJ2-5; V gene: TRBV4-2; clone size: .; D gene: TRBD2
CDR3 protein: CSARDMGLTGGRYNEQFF; CDR3 DNA: TGCAGTGCTAGAGATATGGGATTGACGGGGGGTCGCTACAATGAGCAGTTCTTC; J gene: TRBJ2-1; V gene: TRBV20-1; clone size: few; D gene: TRBD2
CDR3 protein: CASSGTVLGDYGYTF; CDR3 DNA: TGTGCCAGCAGTGGCACAGTCCTCGGTGACTATGGCTACACCTTC; J gene: TRBJ1-2; V gene: TRBV28; clone size: .; D gene: .
CDR3 protein: CASSLRLRIDSNTGELFF; CDR3 DNA: TGTGCCAGTAGCCTCCGTCTAAGAATAGACTCGAACACCGGGGAGCTGTTTTTT; J gene: TRBJ2-2; V gene: TRBV2; clone size: .; D gene: .
CDR3 protein: CASTLTGALYEQYF; CDR3 DNA: TGTGCCAGCACCCTAACAGGGGCCCTCTACGAGCAGTACTTC; J gene: TRBJ2-7; V gene: TRBV7-2; clone size: many; D gene: TRBD1
CDR3 protein: CASSQDPYDSGFGANVLTF; CDR3 DNA: TGTGCCAGCAGCCAAGATCCCTACGACAGCGGTTTTGGGGCCAACGTCCTGACTTTC; J gene: TRBJ2-6; V gene: TRBV3-1; clone size: few; D gene: .
CDR3 protein: CASSPPSGAREQYF; CDR3 DNA: TGTGCCAGCAGCCCCCCCTCCGGGGCGCGCGAGCAGTACTTC; J gene: TRBJ2-7; V gene: TRBV7-9; clone size: .; D gene: .
CDR3 protein: CASSQDRVRTGELFF; CDR3 DNA: TGCGCCAGCAGCCAAGACAGGGTTCGGACCGGGGAGCTGTTTTTT; J gene: TRBJ2-2; V gene: TRBV4-3; clone size: many; D gene: .
CDR3 protein: CASRGQGISRYEQYF; CDR3 DNA: TGTGCCAGCAGAGGACAGGGGATATCGCGCTACGAGCAGTACTTC; J gene: TRBJ2-7; V gene: TRBV2; clone size: few; D gene: TRBD1
CDR3 protein: CASSFGVQGHSETQYF; CDR3 DNA: TGTGCCAGCAGTTTCGGGGTACAGGGGCATTCGGAGACCCAGTACTTC; J gene: TRBJ2-5; V gene: TRBV28; clone size: .; D gene: TRBD1
CDR3 protein: CASSQGAQGDFSGELFF; CDR3 DNA: TGCGCCAGCAGCCAAGGAGCCCAGGGGGATTTTTCCGGGGAGCTGTTTTTT; J gene: TRBJ2-2; V gene: TRBV4-3; clone size: few; D gene: TRBD1
CDR3 protein: CASSPGGREQYTEAFF; CDR3 DNA: TGCGCCAGCAGCCCGGGGGGCAGGGAACAATACACTGAAGCTTTCTTT; J gene: TRBJ1-1; V gene: TRBV5-1; clone size: many; D gene: .
CDR3 protein: CASSPRPSGNNEQYF; CDR3 DNA: TGTGCCAGCAGCCCGCGCCCTAGCGGGAACAACGAGCAGTACTTC; J gene: TRBJ2-7; V gene: TRBV5-6; clone size: .; D gene: TRBD2
CDR3 protein: CSGPQGRETQYF; CDR3 DNA: TGCAGTGGGCCACAGGGGAGGGAGACCCAGTACTTC; J gene: TRBJ2-5; V gene: TRBV20-1; clone size: few; D gene: .
CDR3 protein: CASSPSGRIDTQYF; CDR3 DNA: TGTGCCAGCTCACCAAGCGGGAGAATAGATACGCAGTATTTT; J gene: TRBJ2-3; V gene: TRBV18; clone size: .; D gene: TRBD2
CDR3 protein: CATSKTSGSGFNEQFF; CDR3 DNA: TGTGCCACCAGCAAAACTAGCGGAAGTGGGTTCAATGAGCAGTTCTTC; J gene: TRBJ2-1; V gene: TRBV15; clone size: .; D gene: TRBD2
CDR3 protein: CASSQGQDMYTYTDTQYF; CDR3 DNA: TGTGCCAGCAGCCAAGGCCAAGACATGTACACCTACACAGATACGCAGTATTTT; J gene: TRBJ2-3; V gene: TRBV14; clone size: .; D gene: .
CDR3 protein: CASSQDMGESGYEQYF; CDR3 DNA: TGCGCCAGCAGCCAAGATATGGGGGAGTCAGGATACGAGCAGTACTTC; J gene: TRBJ2-7; V gene: TRBV4-3; clone size: many; D gene: .
CDR3 protein: CSGLAGGGTDTQYF; CDR3 DNA: TGCAGTGGTCTAGCGGGAGGGGGCACAGATACGCAGTATTTT; J gene: TRBJ2-3; V gene: TRBV20-1; clone size: few; D gene: TRBD2